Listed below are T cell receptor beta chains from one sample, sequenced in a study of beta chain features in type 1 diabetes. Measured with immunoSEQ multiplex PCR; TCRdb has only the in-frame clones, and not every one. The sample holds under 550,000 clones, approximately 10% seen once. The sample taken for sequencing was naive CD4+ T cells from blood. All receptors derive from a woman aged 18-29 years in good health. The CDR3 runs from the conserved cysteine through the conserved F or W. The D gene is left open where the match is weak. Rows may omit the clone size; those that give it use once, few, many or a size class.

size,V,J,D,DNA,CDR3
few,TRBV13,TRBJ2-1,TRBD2,TGTGCCAGCAATGGGCGGGAGGGCCCCTACAATGAGCAGTTCTTC,CASNGREGPYNEQFF
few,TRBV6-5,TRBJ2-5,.,TGTGCCAGCAGCCCATATGGGAGAGAGACCCAGTACTTC,CASSPYGRETQYF
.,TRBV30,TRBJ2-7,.,TGTGCCTGGAGCCTTCGGTCCGAGCAGTACTTC,CAWSLRSEQYF
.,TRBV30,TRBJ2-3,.,TGTGCCTGGAGCCTGGGCGGTACGGCTGGGACAGATACGCAGTATTTT,CAWSLGGTAGTDTQYF
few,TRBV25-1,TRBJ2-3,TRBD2,TGTGCCAGCAGCGGGATAGCGGGAGCGAGGACAGATACGCAGTATTTT,CASSGIAGARTDTQYF
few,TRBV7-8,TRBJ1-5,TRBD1,TGTGCCAGCAGCTTCGGGACAGAGAATAATCAGCCCCAGCATTTT,CASSFGTENNQPQHF
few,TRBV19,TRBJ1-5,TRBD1,TGTGCCAGCCGACAGGGGGATCAGCCCCAGCATTTT,CASRQGDQPQHF
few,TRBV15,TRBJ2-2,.,TGTGCCACCAGCAGAGAATTGGGAAGCACCGGGGAGCTGTTTTTT,CATSRELGSTGELFF
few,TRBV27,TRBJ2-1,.,TGTGCCAGCAAGGTGGGGGGCCCTTACAATGAGCAGTTCTTC,CASKVGGPYNEQFF
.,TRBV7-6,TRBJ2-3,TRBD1,TGTGCCAGCAGCTCCATGTCTAGGGACAGGAGCACAGATACGCAGTATTTT,CASSSMSRDRSTDTQYF
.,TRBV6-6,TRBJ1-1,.,TGTGCCAGCAGACCCCCCGGGGCCTCGAACACTGAAGCTTTCTTT,CASRPPGASNTEAFF
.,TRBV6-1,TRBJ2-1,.,TGTGCCAGCAGTCCGGGACTCTACTACAATGAGCAGTTCTTC,CASSPGLYYNEQFF
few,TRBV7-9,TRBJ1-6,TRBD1,TGTGCCAGCAGCCCTAGGCCACAGGGGACGTACTCACCCCTCCACTTT,CASSPRPQGTYSPLHF
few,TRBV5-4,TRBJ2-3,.,TGTGCCGTTTCCTTAAGGAATACTAGCACAGATACGCAGTATTTT,CAVSLRNTSTDTQYF
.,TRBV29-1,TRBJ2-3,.,TGCAGCGTTACTCAGGGATTGAGCCCAGATACGCAGTATTTT,CSVTQGLSPDTQYF
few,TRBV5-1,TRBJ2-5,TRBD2,TGCGCCAGCAGCCAGGAGGGACTAGCGGGAGAGACCCAGTACTTC,CASSQEGLAGETQYF
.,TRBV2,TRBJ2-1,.,TGTGCCAGCAGTGAACGCTGGGATGAGCAGTTCTTC,CASSERWDEQFF
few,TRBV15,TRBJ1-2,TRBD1,TGTGCCACCAGCGCTGGACAGGGCTATGGCTACACCTTC,CATSAGQGYGYTF
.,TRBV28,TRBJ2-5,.,TGTGCCAGCAGTTCCCCAGACAGGGAGGGTGAGACCCAGTACTTC,CASSSPDREGETQYF
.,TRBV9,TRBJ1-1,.,TGTGCCAGCAGCGAACAATTGAACACTGAAGCTTTCTTT,CASSEQLNTEAFF
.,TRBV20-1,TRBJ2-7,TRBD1,TGCTGGGACAGCCCCTACGAGCAGTACTTC,CWDSPYEQYF
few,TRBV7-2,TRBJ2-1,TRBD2,TGTGCCAGCACCTCATTAGGCGGGAGTGAGCAGTTCTTC,CASTSLGGSEQFF
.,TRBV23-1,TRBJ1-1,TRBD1,TGCGCCAGCAGTCAATCAGACAGGGTTTTCGCCACTGAAGCTTTCTTT,CASSQSDRVFATEAFF
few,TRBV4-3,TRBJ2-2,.,TGCGCCAGTTCGGCGAATCCGAACACCGGGGAGCTGTTTTTT,CASSANPNTGELFF
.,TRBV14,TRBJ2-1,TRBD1,TGTGCCAGCAGCCACCGACAGGGTTGGGCTGAGCAGTTCTTC,CASSHRQGWAEQFF
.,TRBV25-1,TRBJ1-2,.,TGTGCCAGCAGTGAAGTCTATGGCTACACCTTC,CASSEVYGYTF
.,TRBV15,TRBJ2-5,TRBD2,TGTGCCACCAGCAGAGGACTAGCGGGGGGGCAAGGGACCCAGTACTTC,CATSRGLAGGQGTQYF
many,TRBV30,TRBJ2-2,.,TGTGCCTGGAGTCTACCAACCGGGGAGCTGTTTTTT,CAWSLPTGELFF
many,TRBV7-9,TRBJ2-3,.,TGTGCCAGCAGCTTAGTTGGTATTGGCGTTTCTAGCACAGATACGCAGTATTTT,CASSLVGIGVSSTDTQYF
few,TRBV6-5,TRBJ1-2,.,TGTGCCAGCAGCCGCACGAGAGACTATGGCTACACCTTC,CASSRTRDYGYTF
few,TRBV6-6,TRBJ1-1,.,TGTGCCAGCAAGGACAGCCTGAACACTGAAGCTTTCTTT,CASKDSLNTEAFF
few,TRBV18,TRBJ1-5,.,TGTGCCAGCTCACCATTCAACCTGCGGGATAGCAATCAGCCCCAGCATTTT,CASSPFNLRDSNQPQHF
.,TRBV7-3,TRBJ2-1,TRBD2,TGTGCCAGCAGCTTACGACTAGCGGGAGGGAATGAGCAGTTCTTC,CASSLRLAGGNEQFF
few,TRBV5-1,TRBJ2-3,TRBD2,TGCGCCAGCAGCTCTAGCGGGTGGGCAGATACGCAGTATTTT,CASSSSGWADTQYF
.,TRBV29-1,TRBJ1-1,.,TGCAGCGTTGCCCCGTCGGGAACTGAAGCTTTCTTT,CSVAPSGTEAFF
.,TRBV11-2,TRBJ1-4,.,TGTGCCAGCAGCTTAAACATGGGGGCGGGAAAACTGTTTTTT,CASSLNMGAGKLFF
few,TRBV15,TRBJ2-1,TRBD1,TGTGCCACCAGCAGAGGCGAGTTTGGAGACAGGGGCGTTGAGCAGTTCTTC,CATSRGEFGDRGVEQFF
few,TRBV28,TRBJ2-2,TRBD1,TGTGCCAGCAGGCCTACAGGGGATGGCACCGGGGAGCTGTTTTTT,CASRPTGDGTGELFF
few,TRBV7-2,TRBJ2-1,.,TGTGCCAGCAGCTTAGCTGGGTTGCAATACAATGAGCAGTTCTTC,CASSLAGLQYNEQFF
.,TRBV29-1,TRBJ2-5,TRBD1,TGCAGCGCGAGGGACAGTCAATCAGAGACCCAGTACTTC,CSARDSQSETQYF
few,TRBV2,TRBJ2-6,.,TGTGCCAGCAGAGCGAACTCTGGGGCCAACGTCCTGACTTTC,CASRANSGANVLTF
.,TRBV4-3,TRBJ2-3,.,TGCGCCAGCAGCCAAGAGGGAGGGGGAGATACGCAGTATTTT,CASSQEGGGDTQYF
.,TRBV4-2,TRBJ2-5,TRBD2,TGTGCCAGCAGCCAAGGACTAGCGGGAGAAGAGACCCAGTACTTC,CASSQGLAGEETQYF
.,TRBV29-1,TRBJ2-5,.,TGCAGCGTACCTAAAGGGGGTCAAGAGACCCAGTACTTC,CSVPKGGQETQYF
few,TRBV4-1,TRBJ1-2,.,TGCGCCAGCAGCCAAGATGGGGTTTTAGCTAACTATGGCTACACCTTC,CASSQDGVLANYGYTF
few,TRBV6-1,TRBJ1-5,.,TGTGCCAGCAAAAGACCGGCGCAGCCCCAGCATTTT,CASKRPAQPQHF
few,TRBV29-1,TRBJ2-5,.,TGCAGCGTTAAAGGACAGCAAAAGACCCAGTACTTC,CSVKGQQKTQYF